The T cell receptor (beta chain) under discussion was sequenced for a study of T cells after yellow fever vaccination. Study-level background: Some fractions had low cell numbers, and these were prepared with SMART-Seq v4 Ultra Low Input.

With regard to this clonotype: Antigen specificity is unknown.

General study findings and limits: One caveat is that FACS-sorted repertoires could contain abundant clonotypes contaminating from the bulk population. Across the CD4 and CD8 compartments, a small share of clonotypes was present in both.

The V and J ends lost 0 bases and 5 bases respectively, with 7 bases between them. The germline V gene encodes CDR1 LGHNA and CDR2 YSLEER. This CDR3 region has 14 residues. TCRdb fed the 5' RACE reads into MiXCR, producing one record per CDR3 protein. Among around 250,000 distinct CDR3 sequences listed, around 5.2% were seen once. J is TRBJ2-2 and V is TRBV4-3; D not resolved. This material consisted of CD4+ T cells sorted from PBMCs, taken on the day of the yellow fever booster vaccination. This clonotype was sampled from a man younger than 35 who received the YFV17D yellow fever vaccine. The chain's CDR3 is CASSQEARTGELFF. The CDR3 DNA sequence: TGCGCCAGCAGCCAAGAAGCCCGGACCGGGGAGCTGTTTTTT.